This record covers a single T cell receptor beta chain. The target antigen is unknown. The CDR3 runs to 13 residues. The germline V gene has CDR1 DFQATT and CDR2 SNEGSKA (reference sequence). These data originate in a study of CXCR3-negative and CXCR3-positive naive CD8 T cells. Whole-study findings and limits: Memory cells differed in TRBV-TRBJ usage, but naive CXCR3-negative and CXCR3-positive cells had similar usage. For CXCR3-positive naive cells, TRB CDR3s were more hydrophobic than those of CXCR3-negative naive cells. Much lower diversity was found in memory CD8+ cells, while both naive subsets had comparably high diversity.

The method, 5' RACE with UMI labels, was used to prepare the TRB cDNA libraries. TCRdb re-called the 5' RACE reads and shows each CDR3 protein once, DNA omitted. The sample yields under 9,500 distinct CDR3 sequences, of which the top ten take up about 1.8%. Source material: naive CXCR3- CD8+ T cells from blood. Documented subset: CD45RO-CCR7+CD27+CD95- naive CD8+ T cells lacking CXCR3 (TNR3-). The clonotype comes from a human donor in good health. Some clones in this sample may be carry-over from other donors' samples. V usage is TRBV20-1 and J usage is TRBJ1-1; the D gene TCRdb calls, TRBD1, cannot be checked with no DNA. The CDR3 sequence is CSAFKDRGTEAFF.